This T cell receptor (beta chain) was retrieved from a study of blood T cells in healthy people across ages. Study background: Using template switching, researchers captured about one barcoded beta molecule for each two T cells.

Study observations and caveats: Researchers judged that diversity estimates from one million T cells fell short of true values. There were more naive CD4+ cells and higher diversity in long-lived donors than in aged donors.

Combining a sample-barcoded 5' primer with a J-beta primer mix, a second PCR ran for 7 to 11 cycles. Each CDR3 protein is one row after TCRdb ran MiXCR on the 5' RACE reads. The table shows fewer than 1.5 million distinct CDR3 sequences, with around 42% occurring only once. As for this clonotype: Its specificity is unknown.

Roughly 10 milliliters of peripheral blood were drawn from each donor. V was clipped by 0 bases and J by 8 bases, with 18 bases between them. CDR1 is SGHRS and CDR2 is YFSETQ in the germline V gene. The CDR3 is 16 residues long. The TCR sequence derives from a woman aged 18-29 years in good health. This chain joins TRBV5-1 and TRBJ2-1; a possible D gene is TRBD2 (7 bases). Sequences were obtained from blood. CDR3 region: CASSLAGAGDNHEQFF. The CDR3 DNA sequence: TGCGCCAGCAGCTTGGCGGGGGCGGGAGACAATCATGAGCAGTTCTTC.